This T cell receptor (beta chain) was sequenced for a study of identical twins. The study, taken as a whole, reports: Reduced insertions were recorded for abundant cord blood beta clonotypes, with no such pattern in memory repertoires. Twin pairs' shared out-of-frame alpha sequences were enriched in low generation probability. The study found weaker excess twin sharing in beta out-of-frame sequences.

This clonotype has a count of ten or more. Its target is not known. Template switching added a universal primer site, and cDNA bore unique molecular identifiers. TCRdb reprocessed the 5' RACE reads via MiXCR and lists one record per CDR3 protein. The sample includes nearly 900,000 distinct CDR3 sequences, roughly an eighth of them seen just once. The data also belong to a second study, concerning yellow fever vaccine responses in identical twins.

This TCR was sampled from a woman under 30 in good health. The material sequenced was PBMCs.

The CDR3 DNA is TGTGCCATCTCGAGGGGTAACACCGGGGAGCTGTTTTTT. Translating it yields CAISRGNTGELFF. This chain links TRBV10-3 with TRBJ2-2; either TRBD1 or TRBD2 may fit D (5 bases each). From germline, CDR1 is ENHRY and CDR2 SYGVKD. With 8 bases removed from V and 2 bases from J, the gap between germline ends came to 9 bases. The CDR3 runs 13 residues.